These T cell receptor beta chains were read from a single sample in a study of OX40 agonist ivuxolimab in advanced cancers. This table comes from immunoSEQ multiplex PCR, and its TCRdb copy is limited to in-frame clones, with some not included. Of fewer than 90,000 clones listed, 70% to 90% were seen once; the top ten hold over 0.35%. The sample here was CD4+ or CD8+ T cells sorted from blood, taken in a trial of the OX40 agonist ivuxolimab. These receptors all come from an adult with an advanced solid tumor such as melanoma, head and neck, liver or kidney cancer. CDR3s include the opening cysteine and the closing phenylalanine or tryptophan. The D gene is left open where the match is weak. Clone size is not always given. Where it is, it says once, few, many or a class for expanded clones.

d_gene,v_gene,j_gene,abundance,CDR3nt,CDR3aa
NA,TRBV7-8,TRBJ1-5,NA,TGTGCCAGCAGCTTAGTGTTGTGCTTGGCCCAGCATTTT,CASSLVLCLAQHF
NA,TRBV10-1,TRBJ2-1,few,TGCGCCAGCAGTGTAGCGACCGGTTGGGAGCAGTTCTTC,CASSVATGWEQFF
NA,TRBV12-5,TRBJ2-6,NA,TGTGCTAGTGCCCGAGGTCCGGTTGGGGCCAACGTCCTGACTTTC,CASARGPVGANVLTF
TRBD2,TRBV10-2,TRBJ2-3,NA,TGCGCCAGCAGTGGATCCGGACTAGCGACTAGCACAGATACGCAGTATTTT,CASSGSGLATSTDTQYF
TRBD1,TRBV10-3,TRBJ1-1,NA,TGTGCCATCAGGGACAGGCCGGAGAACACTGAAGCTTTCTTT,CAIRDRPENTEAFF
NA,TRBV18,TRBJ2-5,once,TGTGCCAGCTCACCACTAGAGACCCAGTACTTC,CASSPLETQYF
TRBD2,TRBV19,TRBJ2-1,NA,TGTGCCAGTAGTCTAAAACCCGGGACTAGCGGGAGTAGTGAGCAGTTCTTC,CASSLKPGTSGSSEQFF
TRBD2,TRBV6-1,TRBJ2-1,NA,TGTGCCAGCACCTTAGCGGGGGAGCAGTTCTTC,CASTLAGEQFF
NA,TRBV30,TRBJ2-5,NA,TGTGCCTGGAGTGTAGCAGGGGGGAAGACCCAGTACTTC,CAWSVAGGKTQYF
TRBD1,TRBV19,TRBJ1-1,NA,TGTGCCAGTAGTATGACAGGGGTAAACACTGAAGCTTTCTTT,CASSMTGVNTEAFF
NA,TRBV18,TRBJ2-7,few,TGTGCCAGCTCACCATGGCAGGACGAGCAGTACTTC,CASSPWQDEQYF
TRBD1,TRBV5-4,TRBJ2-7,NA,TGTGCCAGCAGCATCACACAGGGGGCGACCTACGAGCAGTACTTC,CASSITQGATYEQYF
NA,TRBV7-2,TRBJ2-7,NA,TGTGCCAGCAGCTTCCGGGCTCAGGAGCCCTACGAGCAGTACTTC,CASSFRAQEPYEQYF
TRBD1,TRBV27,TRBJ2-3,NA,TGTGCCAGCAGTCGAACGTCAGGGGGCAGTTTCTCAGATACGCAGTATTTT,CASSRTSGGSFSDTQYF
NA,TRBV11-3,TRBJ2-4,NA,TGTGCCAGCAGCCCCCCTGGGGACATTCAGTACTTC,CASSPPGDIQYF
NA,TRBV4-1,TRBJ1-1,NA,TGCGCCAGCGGAGCCCCCACCCGGAGGGGCACTGAAGCTTTCTTT,CASGAPTRRGTEAFF
TRBD1,TRBV27,TRBJ1-2,NA,TGTGCCAGCAGGACAGGGCCCCGCTACACCTTC,CASRTGPRYTF
TRBD1,TRBV5-1,TRBJ1-3,NA,TGCGCCAGCGCTGAGAATACAGGGGCCGGAAACACCATATATTTT,CASAENTGAGNTIYF
NA,TRBV6-1,TRBJ1-1,NA,TGTGCCAGCGAGAAGGGGGATACGAACACTGAAGCTTTCTTT,CASEKGDTNTEAFF
TRBD2,TRBV7-2,TRBJ2-3,once,TGTGCCAGCAGCTCACGTAGGACTAGCGGGATTACGCAGTATTTT,CASSSRRTSGITQYF
NA,TRBV5-1,TRBJ2-7,NA,TGCGCCAGCAGCTTTGTGGCGGGCGGCTACGAGCAGTACTTC,CASSFVAGGYEQYF
NA,TRBV25-1,TRBJ1-4,once,TGTGCCGGCAGTGATAATAGGGGAACAACTAATGAAAAACTGTTTTTT,CAGSDNRGTTNEKLFF
NA,TRBV2,TRBJ1-2,NA,TGTGCCAGCAGTGGACTTAACTATGGCTACACCTTC,CASSGLNYGYTF
NA,TRBV2,TRBJ1-5,NA,TGTGCCAGCCGTCGGGCGTCTAGCAATCAGCCCCAGCATTTT,CASRRASSNQPQHF
TRBD1,TRBV7-2,TRBJ2-7,once,TGTGCCAGCAGCGTCGAGACAGGGGGCTTTTACGAGCAGTACTTC,CASSVETGGFYEQYF
NA,TRBV18,TRBJ2-7,NA,TGTGCCAGCTCACCACAAGCGGATTACGAGCAGTACTTC,CASSPQADYEQYF
TRBD1,TRBV11-3,TRBJ1-1,NA,TGTGCCAGCAGCAGATCAGCCGGTACAGGGGGCGCCATGAACACTGAAGCTTTCTTT,CASSRSAGTGGAMNTEAFF
NA,TRBV27,TRBJ1-5,few,TGTGCCAGCAGTTTAGTGGCAGGACGCAATCAGCCCCAGCATTTT,CASSLVAGRNQPQHF
TRBD1,TRBV6-5,TRBJ1-3,NA,TGTGCCAGCAGGACAGGGACTGGAAACACCATATATTTT,CASRTGTGNTIYF
NA,TRBV18,TRBJ1-3,NA,TGTGCCAGCTCACCGGGACCGATCTCTGGAAACACCATATATTTT,CASSPGPISGNTIYF